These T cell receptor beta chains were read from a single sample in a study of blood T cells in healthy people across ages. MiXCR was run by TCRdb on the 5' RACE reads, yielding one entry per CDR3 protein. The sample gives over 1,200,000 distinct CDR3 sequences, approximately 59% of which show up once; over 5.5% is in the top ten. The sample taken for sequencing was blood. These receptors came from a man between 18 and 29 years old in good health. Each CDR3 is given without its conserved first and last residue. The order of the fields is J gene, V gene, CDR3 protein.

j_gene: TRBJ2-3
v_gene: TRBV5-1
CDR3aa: ASSLLFREADTQY

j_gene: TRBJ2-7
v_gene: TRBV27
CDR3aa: ASRLRGGGLVRYEQY

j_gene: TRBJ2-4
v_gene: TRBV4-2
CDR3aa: ASSQDPAASLAKNIQY

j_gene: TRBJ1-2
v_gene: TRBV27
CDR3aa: ASRARGKSHYGYT

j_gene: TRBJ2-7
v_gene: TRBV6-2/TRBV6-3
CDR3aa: ASSYSRDRSYEQY

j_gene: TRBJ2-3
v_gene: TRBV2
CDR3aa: ASSVTRPTDTQY

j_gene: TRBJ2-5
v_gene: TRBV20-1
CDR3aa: SASGGSLETQY

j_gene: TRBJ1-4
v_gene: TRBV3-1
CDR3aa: ASSQVGVREKLF

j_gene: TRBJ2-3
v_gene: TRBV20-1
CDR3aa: SAPIFGTSGTLTDTQY

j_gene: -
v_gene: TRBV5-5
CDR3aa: ASSYRGEAYGEQY

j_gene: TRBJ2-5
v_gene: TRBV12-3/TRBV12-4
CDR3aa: ASSFSGRKETQY

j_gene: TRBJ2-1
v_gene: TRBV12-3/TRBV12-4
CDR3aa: ASGWGAYNEQF

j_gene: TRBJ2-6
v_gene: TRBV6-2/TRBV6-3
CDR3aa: ASSYSQGDGANVLT

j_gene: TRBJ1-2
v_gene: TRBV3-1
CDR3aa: ASSPRTGQPFEAFYYGYT

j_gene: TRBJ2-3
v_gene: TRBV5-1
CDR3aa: ASSLFPGTDTQY

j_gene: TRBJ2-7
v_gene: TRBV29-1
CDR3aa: SVEGDGSYEQY

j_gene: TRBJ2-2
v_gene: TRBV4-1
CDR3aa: ASSQQGAGELF

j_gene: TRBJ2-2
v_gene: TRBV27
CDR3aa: ASSLSSSYTGELF

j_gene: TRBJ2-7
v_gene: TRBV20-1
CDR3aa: STSDRVYEQY

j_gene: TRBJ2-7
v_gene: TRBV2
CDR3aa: ATLLAGRAYEQY

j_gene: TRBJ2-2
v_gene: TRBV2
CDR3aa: ASRPLTWELF

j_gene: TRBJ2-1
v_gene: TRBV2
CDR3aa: ASRATSGRGNEQF

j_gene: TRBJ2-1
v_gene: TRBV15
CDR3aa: ATSSSSGGRSYNEQF

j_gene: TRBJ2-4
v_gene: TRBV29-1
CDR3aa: SIVTGGDRNIQY

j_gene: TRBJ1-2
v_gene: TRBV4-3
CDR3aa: ASSQDNRRWTQHGYT

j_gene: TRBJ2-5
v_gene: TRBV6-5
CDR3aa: ASSRWGETQY

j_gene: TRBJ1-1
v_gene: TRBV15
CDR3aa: ATSRERTGNTEAF